The text below deals with one T cell receptor beta chain. The same CDR3 arises from other DNA sequences in this sample as well. This CDR3 comprises 13 residues. Germline values: CDR1 LGHDT, CDR2 YNNKEL (reference sequence). With 5 bases removed from V and 1 base from J, the gap between germline ends came to 6 bases. The sample belongs to a study of blood T cell repertoires in COVID-19. Study-level information: Specimens from acute and convalescent COVID-19 originated in the United States, Italy and Spain. T cells, B-cell-depleted T cells, or PBMCs supplied cDNA or gDNA.

Measured with immunoSEQ multiplex PCR; TCRdb has only the in-frame clones, and not every one. The sample lists a few hundred thousand clones, under 90% occurring once. The chain uses TRBV3-1 (or the pseudogene TRBV3-2) and TRBJ1-5; unclear D gene. The origin of this receptor is a young woman who had recovered from COVID-19. Sample: PBMCs or T cells enriched from blood (not recorded which). In nucleotides, the CDR3 is TGTGCCAGCAGCGATACAAGCAATCAGCCCCAGCATTTT. Translated, it gives CASSDTSNQPQHF.